This T cell receptor (beta chain) was sequenced during a study of blood T cell repertoires in COVID-19. Study summary: Sites across the United States, Italy and Spain contributed samples from acute and convalescent COVID-19.

Clinical history as reported by participants underpinned cohort assignment. Two consecutive negative NP/OP PCR tests, clearance, or resolved symptoms defined Cohort 3 recovery. Germline values: CDR1 SNHLY, CDR2 FYNNEI. This CDR3 has 14 residues. Sequencing was performed with immunoSEQ multiplex PCR; in TCRdb, only in-frame clones are kept and a portion is missing. The sample consists of roughly 330,000 clones, approximately 90% of them appearing once. Concerning this clone itself: Mismatch with germline at one junction end may stem from a read error.

The receptor was isolated from a woman aged 18-29 years who had recovered from COVID-19. The material sequenced was PBMCs or T cells enriched from blood (not recorded which). This rearrangement joins TRBV2 to TRBJ2-5, with a tentative D call TRBD2 (6 bases). The CDR3 region is CASSVGSAGTPPHF. CDR3 in DNA: TGTGCCAGCAGTGTCGGCAGCGCCGGGACTCCCCCGCACTTC.